Each of the 32 T cell receptor beta chains below was sequenced from the same sample in a study of shared clonotypes between healthy human individuals. Sequencing used immunoSEQ multiplex PCR; TCRdb keeps in-frame clones, though not all of them. The sample lists fewer than 650,000 clones, 76% occurring once. Sequencing was performed on PBMCs. The source of these receptors is a woman aged 40 to 50 in good health. Some clones in this sample may be carry-over from other donors' samples.

The chain couples TRBV18 to TRBJ2-7, with TRBD1 matching over 10 bases. V shed 10 bases and J 4 bases; nucleotides not matched to a gene: 10. CDR1 and CDR2 from the germline V gene are KGHSH and LQKENI. This CDR3 comprises 14 residues. CDR3 nucleotides: TGTGCCACCCGAAGTGGGGACAGGGGATACGAGCAGTACTTC. It codes for CATRSGDRGYEQYF.

This clone was picked up a small number of times. J is TRBJ1-4 and V is TRBV2; D unclear. Between the trimmed V and J ends, which lost 2 bases and 3 bases, there was a span of 7 bases. This CDR3 spans 14 amino acids. From germline, CDR1 is SNHLY and CDR2 FYNNEI. CDR3 coding DNA: TGTGCCAGCAGTGAATGGCAGGCTAATGAAAAACTGTTTTTT. Protein: CASSEWQANEKLFF.

The chain employs TRBV5-8 and TRBJ2-1, with D perhaps TRBD2 (5 bases). There are 17 residues in the CDR3. Between the trimmed V and J ends, which lost 0 bases and 4 bases, there was a span of 17 bases. Germline V gives CDR1 SGHTS, CDR2 YDEGEE. The CDR3, as DNA: TGTGCCAGCAGCTTGGCCATCGGGGTGGGTTCATACAATGAGCAGTTCTTC. Translating it yields CASSLAIGVGSYNEQFF.

As to this clone: This likely reflects a read error, since a far larger clone is one base away. The sample carries other DNA sequences with the same CDR3. The gene calls are TRBV7-9 and TRBJ1-1, with a tentative D call TRBD1 (6 bases). The CDR3 runs 16 residues. Germline values: CDR1 SEHNR, CDR2 FQNEAQ (reference sequence). V dropped 5 bases and J dropped 11 bases, with 27 bases sitting between them. This CDR3 is CASSLLGQGSDLNAFF. CDR3 DNA sequence: TGTGCCAGCAGCCTACTCGGGCAGGGGAGCGACCTGAATGCTTTCTTT.

For this clone: This same CDR3 is encoded by further DNA sequences in the sample. The chain couples TRBV10-1 to TRBJ2-7, with 11 positions matching TRBD1. The CDR3 has 14 amino acids. Germline-derived CDR1 and CDR2 are WNHNN and SYGVQD (reference sequence). V lost 6 bases to trimming and J lost 7 bases; unmatched junction nucleotides: 8. CDR3 region: CASSAGTGGREQYF. CDR3 bases: TGCGCCAGCAGCGCCGGGACAGGGGGTCGGGAGCAGTACTTC.

The chain recombines TRBV19 with TRBJ2-7, with 10 bases lining up with TRBD2. Germline CDR1 and CDR2: LNHDA and SQIVND (reference sequence). Trimming removed 1 base from V and 3 bases from J; junction bases left unmatched: 3. The CDR3 loop spans 15 amino acids. The CDR3 coding sequence is TGTGCCAGTAGTATAGGGGCTAGCGGGAGCTACGAGCAGTACTTC. Its translation is CASSIGASGSYEQYF.

Concerning this clone itself: Only one base separates this from a far larger clonotype, so it likely reflects a read error. The chain recombines TRBV2 with TRBJ1-5; 7 bases map to TRBD1. This CDR3 contains 15 residues. Germline CDR1 is SNHLY and CDR2 is FYNNEI. This CDR3 reads CASSHTDRVRQPRHF. Written as DNA, the CDR3 is TGTGCCAGCAGCCACACTGACAGGGTACGCCAGCCCCGGCATTTT.

The chain has TRBV4-2 and TRBJ2-3; D tentatively fits TRBD1 or TRBD2 (7 bases each). Between the trimmed V and J ends, which lost 4 bases and 2 bases, there was a span of 16 bases. CDR1 and CDR2 from the germline V gene are LGHNA and YNFKEQ. The CDR3 extends over 16 amino acids. The CDR3, as DNA: TGTGCCAGCAGCCCGCAGGGGGGGGGTATCACAGATACGCAGTATTTT. Protein sequence: CASSPQGGGITDTQYF.

The chain has TRBV5-8 and TRBJ2-1; D unclear. Trimming left V 0 bases short and J 5 bases short, with 6 bases between. This CDR3 has 13 amino acids. Germline V CDR1 and CDR2: SGHTS, YDEGEE. The CDR3 DNA reads TGTGCCAGCAGCTTGGGCCCGAACAATGAGCAGTTCTTC. Protein sequence: CASSLGPNNEQFF.

The chain couples TRBV9 to TRBJ1-2, with D maybe TRBD1 (6 bases). The ends were cut back, 0 bases at V and 2 bases at J, with 17 bases in the middle. CDR1 is SGDLS, CDR2 YYNGEE, per germline. There are 17 residues in the CDR3. CDR3 amino acids: CASSVGAGAASNYGYTF. The CDR3 DNA follows: TGTGCCAGCAGCGTAGGAGCAGGGGCCGCCTCAAACTATGGCTACACCTTC.

This clone was counted many times. The chain's CDR3 is CATSGAVGEKLFF. The CDR3 DNA follows: TGTGCCACCTCTGGGGCAGTTGGTGAAAAACTGTTTTTT. The V gene is TRBV19, the J gene TRBJ1-4; D possibly corresponds to TRBD1 (5 bases). Germline CDR1 reads LNHDA; CDR2 reads SQIVND (reference sequence). This CDR3 has 13 residues. Trimming shortened V by 10 bases and J by 7 bases, and 16 bases separated the two germline ends.

The chain is built from TRBV7-2 and TRBJ2-1, with 9 bases identical to TRBD1. This CDR3 comprises 14 residues. CDR1 is SGHTA, CDR2 FQGNSA, per germline. The ends lost 6 bases at V and 5 bases at J; junction bases unmatched: 5. The CDR3, as DNA: TGTGCCAGCAGAAGACAGGGGGTCGACAATGAGCAGTTCTTC. Its translation is CASRRQGVDNEQFF. Looking up the rest from reference TRBV7-2 and TRBJ2-1 gives the full variable domain: GAGVSQSPSNKVTEKGKDVELRCDPISGHTALYWYRQSLGQGLEFLIYFQGNSAPDKSGLPSDRFSAERTGGSVSTLTIQRTQQEDSAVYLCASRRQGVDNEQFFGPGTRLTVL.

This clone was seen more than once but under ten times. The V call is TRBV15, the J call TRBJ2-2, with TRBD1 identical over 7 bases. J was trimmed by 6 bases and V by 2 bases; bases with no gene match: 9. Per the germline V gene, CDR1 is LNHNV and CDR2 is YYDKDF (reference sequence). The CDR3 spans 16 residues. This CDR3 is CATSRSATGRAGELFF. The DNA for the CDR3 is TGTGCCACCAGCAGATCGGCGACAGGGCGGGCCGGGGAGCTGTTTTTT.

The chain couples TRBV19 to TRBJ2-7, with 11 bases lining up with TRBD1. This CDR3 comprises 16 residues. J gave up 2 bases and V 4 bases, and 7 bases lay outside the gene matches. The V gene's germline CDR1 is LNHDA and CDR2 SQIVND (reference sequence). In DNA form, the CDR3 reads TGTGCCAGTAGTACCGGCCCGGGACAGGGGGCCTACGAGCAGTACTTC. Residues: CASSTGPGQGAYEQYF. Combining the CDR3 with reference TRBV19 and TRBJ2-7 gives the whole variable domain DGGITQSPKYLFRKEGQNVTLSCEQNLNHDAMYWYRQDPGQGLRLIYYSQIVNDFQKGDIAEGYSVSREKKESFPLTVTSAQKNPTAFYLCASSTGPGQGAYEQYFGPGTRLTVT.

V is TRBV28 and J is TRBJ2-2; TRBD1 agrees at 7 bases. The CDR3 loop spans 19 amino acids. Germline V gives CDR1 MDHEN, CDR2 SYDVKM. V dropped 5 bases and J dropped 0; count of bases not matched to a gene: 15. The DNA for the CDR3 is TGTGCCAGCAGTCCATACAGGGGTGGTAGAGGGGCGAACACCGGGGAGCTGTTTTTT. It specifies CASSPYRGGRGANTGELFF.

This clone occurred a few times. The chain couples TRBV5-1 to TRBJ1-1, with 11 bases that match TRBD1. The CDR3 has 16 amino acids. V was pared by 0 bases and J by 11 bases, with 12 bases of the junction left unmatched. Germline V CDR1 and CDR2: SGHRS, YFSETQ. DNA of the CDR3: TGCGCCAGCAGCTTGGGGACAGGGGGCCGGGGGAGGAACGCTTTCTTT. This sequence encodes CASSLGTGGRGRNAFF.

The gene calls are TRBV7-9 and TRBJ1-4; 11 bases are shared with TRBD1. The V segment lost 5 bases and the J segment 8 bases; nucleotides outside the gene matches: 4. There are 14 residues in the CDR3. In germline, CDR1 is SEHNR, CDR2 FQNEAQ (reference sequence). CDR3 sequence: CASSKDRGREKLFF. In nucleotides, the CDR3 is TGTGCCAGCAGCAAGGACAGGGGGCGAGAAAAACTGTTTTTT.

The V and J genes are TRBV5-4 and TRBJ2-7; 7 bases are a match to TRBD1. This CDR3 spans 13 amino acids. CDR1 and CDR2 from the germline V gene are SGHNT and YYREEE (reference sequence). V lost 8 bases, J lost 0 bases, and 5 bases stayed unmatched. This CDR3 is CASSDRDSYEQYF. The CDR3 DNA follows: TGTGCCAGTTCAGACAGGGACTCCTACGAGCAGTACTTC.

The CDR3 sequence is CASSPREIGEQYF. The CDR3 coding sequence is TGTGCCAGCAGTCCTAGGGAGATTGGCGAGCAGTACTTC. The V call is TRBV2, the J call TRBJ2-7, with D possibly matching TRBD2 (5 bases). Between the trimmed V and J ends, which lost 5 bases and 6 bases, there was a span of 14 bases. Germline CDR1 is SNHLY and CDR2 is FYNNEI. This CDR3 has 13 residues.

This clone was recorded a few times. CDR3 nucleotide sequence: TGTGCCAGCAGCTCACAGGGGGCTCAGAATAGCAATCAGCCCCAGCATTTT. This sequence encodes CASSSQGAQNSNQPQHF. The chain carries TRBV28 and TRBJ1-5; 9 bases fit TRBD1. CDR1 MDHEN and CDR2 SYDVKM come from the germline V gene. V was clipped by 6 bases and J by 0 bases; unmatched bases: 9. The CDR3 totals 17 residues.

This sequence joins TRBV28 and TRBJ1-1, with D uncertain. Germline V gives CDR1 MDHEN, CDR2 SYDVKM. V was cut by 4 bases and J by 3 bases, with 18 bases left in between. The CDR3 has 16 residues. CDR3 DNA: TGTGCCAGCAGTTCAAACTTTTTTGGGGAGGACACTGAAGCTTTCTTT. The encoded protein is CASSSNFFGEDTEAFF.

The gene calls are TRBV7-9 and TRBJ2-1; 10 nucleotides line up with TRBD2. The trim removed 4 bases at V and 9 bases at J, leaving 3 bases unmatched. The CDR3 is 13 residues long. CDR1 and CDR2 (germline): SEHNR, FQNEAQ (reference sequence). DNA of the CDR3: TGTGCCAGCAGCTCTAGCGGGAGCCGTGAGCAGTTCTTC. It translates to CASSSSGSREQFF.

This clone has a single count. The sample has other DNA sequences that encode this CDR3 too. The chain recombines TRBV7-2 with TRBJ2-7; 7 bases line up with TRBD1. The junction had 4 bases not matched to a gene; V was cut back by 2 bases and J by 3 bases. From germline, CDR1 is SGHTA and CDR2 FQGNSA. The CDR3 totals 14 residues. CDR3 region: CASSLRRQGYEQYF. In DNA form, the CDR3 reads TGTGCCAGCAGCTTACGGAGACAGGGCTACGAGCAGTACTTC.

The chain recombines TRBV2 with TRBJ2-7; TRBD1 is a possible D gene (5 bases). CDR1 is SNHLY, CDR2 FYNNEI, per germline. V was cut by 9 bases and J by 3 bases, with 18 bases left in between. CDR3 length: 14 residues. CDR3 DNA: TGTGCCAGTCAATTAGAACAGGCTATCTACGAGCAGTACTTC. This gives the protein CASQLEQAIYEQYF.

This clone was detected many times. The chain combines TRBV6-4 with TRBJ2-3; possible D gene TRBD1, 5 bases. This CDR3 spans 14 amino acids. Germline V gene lookup returns CDR1 MRHNA and CDR2 SNTAGT. With 3 bases removed from V and 8 bases from J, the gap between germline ends came to 15 bases. Here the CDR3 reads CASSEGPEQGTQYF. CDR3 in DNA: TGTGCCAGCAGTGAAGGGCCCGAGCAGGGTACGCAGTATTTT.

The chain links TRBV28 to TRBJ2-3, with unresolved D. The V gene lost 3 bases and the J gene lost 2 bases, with 3 bases spanning the gap. CDR1 and CDR2 from the germline V gene are MDHEN and SYDVKM. The CDR3 has 12 residues. The CDR3 region has the DNA TGTGCCAGCAGTTTCGCCACAGATACGCAGTATTTT. The encoded protein is CASSFATDTQYF.

The rearrangement joins TRBV29-1 to TRBJ1-1, with D hard to call. Between the trimmed V and J ends, which lost 7 bases and 11 bases, there was a span of 14 bases. The germline V gene has CDR1 SQVTM and CDR2 ANQGSEA. This CDR3 contains 10 residues. CDR3 DNA: TGCAGCGCCCAAGACCGAGCGGCTTTCTTT. Amino acids: CSAQDRAAFF. Looking up the rest from reference TRBV29-1 and TRBJ1-1 gives the full variable domain: SAVISQKPSRDICQRGTSLTIQCQVDSQVTMMFWYRQQPGQSLTLIATANQGSEATYESGFVIDKFPISRPNLTFSTLTVSNMSPEDSSIYLCSAQDRAAFFGQGTRLTVV.

CDR3 bases: TGCAGCGGAATGGGACAATTCTACGAGCAGTACTTC. Translation gives CSGMGQFYEQYF. This sequence joins TRBV29-1 and TRBJ2-7; D is perhaps TRBD1 (6 bases). Trimming stripped 7 bases from V and 3 bases from J, with 13 bases between. Germline V gene data show CDR1 as SQVTM and CDR2 as ANQGSEA. The CDR3 runs to 12 residues.

This clone occurred a few times. The gene calls are TRBV7-9 and TRBJ1-1; unclear D gene. This CDR3 region has 12 residues. Germline V gene lookup returns CDR1 SEHNR and CDR2 FQNEAQ (reference sequence). V lost 6 bases and J lost 1, with 6 bases in between. The CDR3 spells CASSFTNTEAFF. For the CDR3, the DNA is TGTGCCAGCAGTTTTACGAACACTGAAGCTTTCTTT.

The genes are TRBV7-6 and TRBJ2-7, with 9 bases fitting TRBD1. V lost 5 bases, J lost 0 bases, and 5 bases stayed unmatched. CDR3 length equals 15 residues. The germline V gene encodes CDR1 SGHVS and CDR2 FNYEAQ. This CDR3 is CASSLGQGDSYEQYF. The CDR3 bases are TGTGCCAGCAGCCTGGGACAGGGCGACTCCTACGAGCAGTACTTC.

This clone was detected once. This chain connects TRBV30 to TRBJ2-1; D unclear. The germline gives CDR1 GTSNPN, CDR2 SVGIG (reference sequence). The CDR3 spans 14 residues. V was pared by 2 bases and J by 2 bases, with 10 bases between. CDR3 sequence (DNA): TGTGCCTGGAGTCCGCAGTCCACCTACAATGAGCAGTTCTTC. Translating it yields CAWSPQSTYNEQFF.

V is TRBV28 and J is TRBJ1-2; TRBD1 matches at 10 bases. CDR3 length: 14 amino acids. The germline CDR1 and CDR2 sequences are MDHEN and SYDVKM. The V and J ends lost 6 bases and 5 bases, in that order; junction bases with no gene match: 6. The CDR3 coding sequence is TGTGCCAGCAGACGACAGGGGGCTGGGTATGGCTACACCTTC. Protein: CASRRQGAGYGYTF.